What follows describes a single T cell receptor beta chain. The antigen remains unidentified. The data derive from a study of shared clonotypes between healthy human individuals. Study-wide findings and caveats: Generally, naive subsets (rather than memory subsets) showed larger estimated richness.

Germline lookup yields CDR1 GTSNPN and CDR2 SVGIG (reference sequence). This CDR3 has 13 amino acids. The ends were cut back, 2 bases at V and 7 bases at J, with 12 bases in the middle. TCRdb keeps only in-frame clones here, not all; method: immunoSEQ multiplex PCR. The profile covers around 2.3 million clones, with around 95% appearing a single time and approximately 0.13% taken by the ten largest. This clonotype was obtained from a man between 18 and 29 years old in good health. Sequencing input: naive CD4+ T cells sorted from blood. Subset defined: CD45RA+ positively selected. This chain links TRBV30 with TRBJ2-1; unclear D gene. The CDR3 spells CAWSLKGGNEQFF. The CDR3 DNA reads TGTGCCTGGAGTTTAAAGGGTGGAAATGAGCAGTTCTTC. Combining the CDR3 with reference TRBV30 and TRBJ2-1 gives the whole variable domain SQTIHQWPATLVQPVGSPLSLECTVEGTSNPNLYWYRQAAGRGLQLLFYSVGIGQISSEVPQNLSASRPQDRQFILSSKKLLLSDSGFYLCAWSLKGGNEQFFGPGTRLTVL.